This T cell receptor (beta chain) was retrieved from a study of cytomegalovirus exposure and HLA in healthy donors. Findings and caveats of the study: A later analysis showed HLA-associated TCR beta chains outstripping equally common others in clonal expansion. The study labeled 150 or so TCR beta chains cytomegalovirus-associated. Being productive about 90% or about 30% of the time was typical of most TCR beta V segments in an earlier analysis.

The PCR used 60 Vbeta and 13 Jbeta primers. Sequenced by immunoSEQ multiplex PCR; TCRdb stores in-frame clones only, minus some. The sample has approximately 100,000 clones; 74% are singletons. The count of this clone is one. The antigen remains unidentified. Germline V gene sequence: CDR1 SGHDT, CDR2 YYEEEE. Unmatched junction bases numbered 14, after V lost 2 bases and J lost 4 bases. This CDR3 comprises 18 residues. The sequence derives from a human donor in good health. Material: PBMCs. The gene calls are TRBV5-6 and TRBJ2-2, with TRBD2 matching over 7 bases. CDR3 region: CASSFRTSGVSSTGELFF. The CDR3 coding sequence is TGTGCCAGCAGCTTCCGGACTAGTGGGGTTTCGAGCACCGGGGAGCTGTTTTTT. The whole variable domain, filled in from reference TRBV5-6 and TRBJ2-2, reads DAGVTQSPTHLIKTRGQQVTLRCSPKSGHDTVSWYQQALGQGPQFIFQYYEEEERQRGNFPDRFSGHQFPNYSSELNVNALLLGDSALYLCASSFRTSGVSSTGELFFGEGSRLTVL.